A selection of T cell receptor beta chains follows, all from one sample in a study of shared clonotypes between healthy human individuals. Sequencing used immunoSEQ multiplex PCR; TCRdb keeps in-frame clones, though not all of them. This sample carries 2 million to 3 million clones, roughly 93% of them seen once, and the ten largest clones take approximately 0.37%. Sequences were obtained from naive CD4+ T cells from PBMCs. Every receptor here comes from a young man in good health. Some clones in this sample may be carry-over from other donors' samples. CDR3s include the opening cysteine and the closing phenylalanine or tryptophan. The D gene is left open where the match is weak. Rows give clone size only sometimes, using once, few, many, or a class for an expanded clone.

NA	TRBJ1-3	NA	TRBV25-1	TGTGCCAGCAGTGAAATCGGGTCTGGGGCCGAGAAAAACACCATATATTTT	CASSEIGSGAEKNTIYF
NA	TRBJ1-4	NA	TRBV5-1	TGCGCCAGCAGCTTGTACCAGGGGTCTAATGAAAAACTGTTTTTT	CASSLYQGSNEKLFF
NA	TRBJ1-2	TRBD1	TRBV30	TGTGCCTGGAGATCCCGGACAGGCGGGGGGTATGGCTACACCTTC	CAWRSRTGGGYGYTF
NA	TRBJ2-3	NA	TRBV19	TGTGCCAGTAGTAATAGGGGCACAGATACGCAGTATTTT	CASSNRGTDTQYF
NA	TRBJ1-3	TRBD1	TRBV4-1	TGCGCCAGCAGCCAACGGGGACAGGCGAACTCTGGAAACACCATATATTTT	CASSQRGQANSGNTIYF
NA	TRBJ2-2	NA	TRBV5-1	TGCGCCAGCAGCTCGGACCCTACGAGGACCGGGGAGCTGTTTTTT	CASSSDPTRTGELFF
NA	TRBJ2-1	NA	TRBV10-3	TGTGCCATCAGTGTTGATTCCGATGGGGAGCAGTTCTTC	CAISVDSDGEQFF
NA	TRBJ2-3	NA	TRBV9	TGTGCCAGCAGCCCGAACACAGATACGCAGTATTTT	CASSPNTDTQYF
NA	TRBJ1-4	NA	TRBV10-3	TGTGCCATCAGTGACTTACTAGTTAACAAGGAAAAACTGTTTTTT	CAISDLLVNKEKLFF
NA	TRBJ1-1	TRBD1	TRBV28	TGTGCCAGCAGTTATAGACAGGGTAGAAACACTGAAGCTTTCTTT	CASSYRQGRNTEAFF
NA	TRBJ2-7	TRBD2	TRBV30	TGTGCCTGGAGTTCGGGGACTAGCGGGAGGCACGAGCAGTACTTC	CAWSSGTSGRHEQYF
NA	TRBJ2-6	TRBD1	TRBV27	TGTGCCAGCAGTTCCTATACAGGGGGCACTGGGGCCAACGTCCTGACTTTC	CASSSYTGGTGANVLTF
NA	TRBJ2-7	TRBD2	TRBV7-2	TGTGCCAGCAGCCTCACCTGGGGGGGGGTCAGGGCCTACGAGCAGTACTTC	CASSLTWGGVRAYEQYF
NA	TRBJ2-3	TRBD2	TRBV27	TGTGCCAGCAGGAAAGGACTAGCGGAGGGGGTGAATACGCAGTATTTT	CASRKGLAEGVNTQYF
NA	TRBJ2-5	NA	TRBV7-2	TGTGCCAGCAGCCCCCCAGCGTTACAAGAGACCCAGTACTTC	CASSPPALQETQYF
NA	TRBJ2-1	TRBD2	TRBV7-2	TGTGCCAGCAGCCCTAGCGGGAGGTCATACAATGAGCAGTTCTTC	CASSPSGRSYNEQFF
NA	TRBJ2-5	TRBD1	TRBV2	TGTGCCAGCAGTGAAAAGGGGGCAGGCCAAGAGACCCAGTACTTC	CASSEKGAGQETQYF
NA	TRBJ2-1	TRBD1	TRBV4-1	TGCGCCAGCAGCCCAAGACAGGGAAGATCGGATTACAATGAGCAGTTCTTC	CASSPRQGRSDYNEQFF
NA	TRBJ2-3	NA	TRBV28	TGTGCCAGCACCCCGCTCCGGCGGACAGATACGCAGTATTTT	CASTPLRRTDTQYF
NA	TRBJ2-7	TRBD1	TRBV28	TGTGCCAGCAGTTTATTTGGGACCGGGACAGGTTCCTACGAGCAGTACTTC	CASSLFGTGTGSYEQYF
NA	TRBJ2-7	NA	TRBV7-9	TGTGCCAGCAGCCCGAGCGGTACCTCCTACGAGCAGTACTTC	CASSPSGTSYEQYF
NA	TRBJ2-3	TRBD2	TRBV5-1	TGCGCCAGCAGCTTCCGTCTCTGGGGGAGGGCAGCAGATACGCAGTATTTT	CASSFRLWGRAADTQYF
NA	TRBJ1-2	NA	TRBV5-1	TGCGCCAGCAGTCTCGGCGGGGGTCTGGGCTACACCTTC	CASSLGGGLGYTF
NA	TRBJ1-1	NA	TRBV6-6	TGTGCCAGCAGTTACGCAGCTAACTCTGAAGCTTTCTTT	CASSYAANSEAFF
NA	TRBJ2-1	TRBD1	TRBV6-5	TGTGCCAGCAGTTACAGGGGGCCTAAGGCTAACAATGAGCAGTTCTTC	CASSYRGPKANNEQFF
NA	TRBJ2-5	TRBD2	TRBV7-3	TGTGCCAGCAGCCAGGGTAGCGGGACTCAAGAGACCCAGTACTTC	CASSQGSGTQETQYF
NA	TRBJ1-1	TRBD1	TRBV7-2	TGTGCCAGCAGCATGATGACAGGGCTAACTGAAGCTTTCTTT	CASSMMTGLTEAFF
NA	TRBJ1-5	TRBD1	TRBV6-6	TGTGCCAGCAGTTACGTGGGGACAGAGCCTAGTAAGCCCCAGCATTTT	CASSYVGTEPSKPQHF
NA	TRBJ2-1	TRBD2	TRBV30	TGTGCCTGGAGTGTTGGGACTAGCGGGAGGGGAAATGAGCAGTTCTTC	CAWSVGTSGRGNEQFF
NA	TRBJ2-1	NA	TRBV18	TGTGCCAGCTCGCCTACCCGTGATGAGCAGTTCTTC	CASSPTRDEQFF
NA	TRBJ2-1	TRBD2	TRBV19	TGTGCCAGTAGGCCCCAGCGGGGGACCTACAATGAGCAGTTCTTC	CASRPQRGTYNEQFF
NA	TRBJ1-5	TRBD1	TRBV7-8	TGTGCCAGCAGCGGACTTGACAGGGAGTTGAATCAGCCCCAGCATTTT	CASSGLDRELNQPQHF
NA	TRBJ2-7	TRBD2	TRBV5-1	TGCGCCAGCAGCTTGGTCCCTAGCGGCGAGCAGTACTTC	CASSLVPSGEQYF
NA	TRBJ2-7	NA	TRBV5-4	TGTGCCAGCAGCTTGTTATCAGACGAGCAGTACTTC	CASSLLSDEQYF
NA	TRBJ1-2	TRBD1	TRBV7-8	TGTGCCAGCAGCGAACGGGACAGCTTGTTCTATGGCTACACCTTC	CASSERDSLFYGYTF
once	TRBJ2-1	NA	TRBV19	TGTGCCAGTAGTAGGAGGGGTTCGGGCTACAATGAGCAGTTCTTC	CASSRRGSGYNEQFF
NA	TRBJ1-2	NA	TRBV10-1	TGCGCCAGCAGTGAGTCGGGCAGGCCCTATGGCTACACCTTC	CASSESGRPYGYTF
NA	TRBJ1-1	NA	TRBV6-6	TGTGCCAGCAGTCATAAGGCCCTGGGGGGGGCCGAAGCTTTCTTT	CASSHKALGGAEAFF
NA	TRBJ1-3	NA	TRBV4-3	TGCGCCAGCAGCCGACATTCCCGTGGATCGGGTACTGGAAACACCATATATTTT	CASSRHSRGSGTGNTIYF
NA	TRBJ1-5	NA	TRBV5-1	TGCGCCAGCAGCTTGGAGGCCAGGGGCAGCAGCAATCAGCCCCAGCATTTT	CASSLEARGSSNQPQHF
NA	TRBJ2-1	NA	TRBV5-4	TGTGCCAGCAGCTTGGACCCCCGACGAAGGGGGGGCGGCAATGAGCAGTTCTTC	CASSLDPRRRGGGNEQFF
NA	TRBJ2-3	NA	TRBV5-1	TGCGCCAGCAGCTTGGAACCCGTTGGGAACTCGGGGGATACGCAGTATTTT	CASSLEPVGNSGDTQYF
NA	TRBJ1-3	TRBD1	TRBV5-1	TGCGCCAGCAGCGGGGGACAGGGCTCAGACACCATATATTTT	CASSGGQGSDTIYF
NA	TRBJ1-4	NA	TRBV7-2	TGTGCCAGCACCTCTACAGGGAATCGGGCTGAAAAACTGTTTTTT	CASTSTGNRAEKLFF
NA	TRBJ2-1	NA	TRBV9	TGTGCCAGCAGCGTTCTCCCGAGCTCCTACAATGAGCAGTTCTTC	CASSVLPSSYNEQFF
few	TRBJ2-4	NA	TRBV5-1	TGCGCCAGCAGCCAGGGAGTTTCACAAAACATTCAGTACTTC	CASSQGVSQNIQYF
few	TRBJ1-1	NA	TRBV15	TGTGCCACCAGCAGAGTGCGGACCGGAGCTTTCTTT	CATSRVRTGAFF